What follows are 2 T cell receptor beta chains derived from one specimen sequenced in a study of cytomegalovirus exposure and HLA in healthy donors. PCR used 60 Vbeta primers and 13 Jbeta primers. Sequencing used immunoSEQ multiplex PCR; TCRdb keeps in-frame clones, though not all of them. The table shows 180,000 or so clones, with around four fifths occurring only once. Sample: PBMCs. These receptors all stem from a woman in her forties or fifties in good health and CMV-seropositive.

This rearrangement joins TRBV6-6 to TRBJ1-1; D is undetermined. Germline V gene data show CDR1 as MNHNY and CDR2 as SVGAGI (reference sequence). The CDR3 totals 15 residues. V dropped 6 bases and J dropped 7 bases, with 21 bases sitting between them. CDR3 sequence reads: CASSRPQTYRGEAFF. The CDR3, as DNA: TGTGCCAGCAGCCGCCCTCAGACTTATCGGGGTGAAGCTTTCTTT.

The CDR3 spells CASSTGTREAFF. The CDR3 DNA is TGTGCCAGCAGCACCGGGACAAGAGAAGCTTTCTTT. The chain combines TRBV6-5 with TRBJ1-1; D possibly corresponds to TRBD1 (6 bases). CDR3 length: 12 amino acids. The V end lost 6 bases, the J end lost 8 bases, and 13 bases lay between the germline ends. Per the germline V gene, CDR1 is MNHEY and CDR2 is SVGAGI.